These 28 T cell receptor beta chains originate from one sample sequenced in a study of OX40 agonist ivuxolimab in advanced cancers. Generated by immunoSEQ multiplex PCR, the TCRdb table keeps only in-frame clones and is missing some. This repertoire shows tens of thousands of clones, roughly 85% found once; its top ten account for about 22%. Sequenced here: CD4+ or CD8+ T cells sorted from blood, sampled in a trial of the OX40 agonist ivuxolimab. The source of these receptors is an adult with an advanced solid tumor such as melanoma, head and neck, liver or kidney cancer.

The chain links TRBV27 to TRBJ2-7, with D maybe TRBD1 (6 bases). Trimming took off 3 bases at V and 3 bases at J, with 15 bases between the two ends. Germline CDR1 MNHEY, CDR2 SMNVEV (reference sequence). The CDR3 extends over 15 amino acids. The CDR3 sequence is CASSLSRGDYYEQYF. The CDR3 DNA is TGTGCCAGCAGTTTGAGCAGGGGCGATTACTACGAGCAGTACTTC.

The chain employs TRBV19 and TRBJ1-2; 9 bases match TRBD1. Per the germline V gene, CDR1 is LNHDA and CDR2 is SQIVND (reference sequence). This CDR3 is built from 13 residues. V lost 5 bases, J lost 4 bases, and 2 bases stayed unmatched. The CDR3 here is CASSPGQGYGYTF. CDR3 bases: TGTGCCAGTAGTCCGGGACAGGGCTATGGCTACACCTTC.

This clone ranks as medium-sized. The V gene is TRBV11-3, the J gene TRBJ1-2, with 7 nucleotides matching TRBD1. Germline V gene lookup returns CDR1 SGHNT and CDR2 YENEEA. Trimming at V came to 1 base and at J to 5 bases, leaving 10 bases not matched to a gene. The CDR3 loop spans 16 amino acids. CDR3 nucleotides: TGTGCCAGCAGCTTAGGCATAGACAGGGCAAGATATGGCTACACCTTC. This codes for CASSLGIDRARYGYTF.

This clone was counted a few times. The CDR3 region is CAWSVGSTEAFF. For the CDR3, the DNA is TGTGCCTGGAGTGTAGGGAGTACTGAAGCTTTCTTT. The rearrangement links TRBV30 to TRBJ1-1; D not certain. Germline-derived CDR1 and CDR2 are GTSNPN and SVGIG (reference sequence). V shed 0 bases and J shed 5 bases, with 7 bases lying between them. This CDR3 comprises 12 residues.

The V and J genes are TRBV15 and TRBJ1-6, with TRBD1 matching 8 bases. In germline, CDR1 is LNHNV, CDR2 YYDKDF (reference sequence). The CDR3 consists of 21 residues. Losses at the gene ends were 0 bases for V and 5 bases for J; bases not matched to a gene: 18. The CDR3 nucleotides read TGTGCCACCAGCAGAGATAACGAGTGGTGGGGGACAGGAGCAAATAATTCACCCCTCCACTTT. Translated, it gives CATSRDNEWWGTGANNSPLHF.

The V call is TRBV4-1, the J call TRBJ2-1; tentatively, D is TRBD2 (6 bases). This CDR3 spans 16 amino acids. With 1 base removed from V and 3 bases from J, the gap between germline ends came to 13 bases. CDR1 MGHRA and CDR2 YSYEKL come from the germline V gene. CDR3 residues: CASSQVGGAHYNEQFF. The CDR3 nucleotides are TGCGCCAGCAGCCAAGTGGGGGGAGCCCACTACAATGAGCAGTTCTTC.

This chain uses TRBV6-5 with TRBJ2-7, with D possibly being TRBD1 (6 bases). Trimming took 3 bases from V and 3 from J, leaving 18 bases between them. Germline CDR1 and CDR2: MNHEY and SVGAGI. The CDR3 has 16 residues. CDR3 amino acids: CASSYNRPGEDYEQYF. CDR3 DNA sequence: TGTGCCAGCAGTTATAACAGGCCAGGGGAAGACTACGAGCAGTACTTC.

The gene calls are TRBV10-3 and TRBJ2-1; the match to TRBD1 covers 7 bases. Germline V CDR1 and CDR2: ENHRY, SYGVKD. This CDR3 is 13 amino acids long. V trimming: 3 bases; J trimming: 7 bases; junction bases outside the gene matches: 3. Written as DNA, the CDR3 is TGTGCCATCAGTGACCCACAGGGGAATGAGCAGTTCTTC. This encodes CAISDPQGNEQFF.

CDR3 sequence: CASSELTANTEAFF. Written as DNA, the CDR3 is TGTGCCAGCAGTGAGCTGACAGCGAACACTGAAGCTTTCTTT. This chain joins TRBV6-1 and TRBJ1-1; possibly TRBD1 for D (5 bases). This CDR3 is built from 14 residues. In germline, CDR1 is MNHNS, CDR2 SASEGT. With 3 bases removed from V and 1 base from J, the gap between germline ends came to 9 bases.

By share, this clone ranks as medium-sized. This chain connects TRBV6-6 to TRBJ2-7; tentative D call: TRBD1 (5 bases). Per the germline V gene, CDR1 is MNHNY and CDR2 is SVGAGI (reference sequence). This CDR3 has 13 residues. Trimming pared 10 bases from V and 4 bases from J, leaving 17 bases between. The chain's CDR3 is CATQLERGYEQYF. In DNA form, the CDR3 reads TGTGCCACCCAGTTAGAAAGGGGTTACGAGCAGTACTTC.

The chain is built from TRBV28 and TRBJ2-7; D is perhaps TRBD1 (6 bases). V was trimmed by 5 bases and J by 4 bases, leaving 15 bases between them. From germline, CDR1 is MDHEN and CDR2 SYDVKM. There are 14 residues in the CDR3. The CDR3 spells CASSPARGPYEQYF. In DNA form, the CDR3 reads TGTGCCAGCAGTCCCGCCAGGGGACCATACGAGCAGTACTTC.

The CDR3 nucleotides read TGTGCCAGCAGTTCGACCGTCCCGGGACTAGCGGGGGGCCCCTACGAGCAGTACTTC. This encodes CASSSTVPGLAGGPYEQYF. V gene TRBV28 combines with J gene TRBJ2-7; 15 bases are a match to TRBD2. The CDR3 runs to 19 residues. Germline trimming cut 4 bases from V and 2 bases from J; bases unmatched to any gene: 12. Germline V CDR1 and CDR2: MDHEN, SYDVKM. The full variable domain, rest sourced from reference TRBV28 and TRBJ2-7, is DVKVTQSSRYLVKRTGEKVFLECVQDMDHENMFWYRQDPGLGLRLIYFSYDVKMKEKGDIPEGYSVSREKKERFSLILESASTNQTSMYLCASSSTVPGLAGGPYEQYFGPGTRLTVT.

CDR3: CAWSVSWSRGREWDTQYF. DNA for the CDR3: TGTGCCTGGAGTGTATCATGGTCAAGAGGGAGGGAGTGGGATACGCAGTATTTT. The J gene is TRBJ2-3, the V gene TRBV30; 7 bases match TRBD2. This CDR3 has 18 residues. Germline values: CDR1 GTSNPN, CDR2 SVGIG (reference sequence). Trimming at V came to 0 bases and at J to 6 bases, leaving 18 bases not matched to a gene.

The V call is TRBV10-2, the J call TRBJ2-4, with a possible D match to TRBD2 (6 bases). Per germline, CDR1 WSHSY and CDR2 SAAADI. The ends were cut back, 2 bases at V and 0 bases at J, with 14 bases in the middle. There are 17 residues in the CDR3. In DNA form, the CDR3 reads TGCGCCAGCAGTGAGGGGACTGACTCTATAGCCAAAAACATTCAGTACTTC. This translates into CASSEGTDSIAKNIQYF.

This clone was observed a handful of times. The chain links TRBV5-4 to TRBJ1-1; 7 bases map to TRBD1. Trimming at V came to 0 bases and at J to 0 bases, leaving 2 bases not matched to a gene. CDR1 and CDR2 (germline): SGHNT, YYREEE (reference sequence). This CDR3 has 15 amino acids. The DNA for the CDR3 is TGTGCCAGCAGCTTGGAGGGGGCTATGAACACTGAAGCTTTCTTT. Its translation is CASSLEGAMNTEAFF.

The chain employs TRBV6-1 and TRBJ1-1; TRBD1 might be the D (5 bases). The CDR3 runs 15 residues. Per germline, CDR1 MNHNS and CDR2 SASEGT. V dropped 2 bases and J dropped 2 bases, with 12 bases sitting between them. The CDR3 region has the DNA TGTGCCAGCAGTGAATCTCCAGGGTCTAACACTGAAGCTTTCTTT. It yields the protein CASSESPGSNTEAFF.

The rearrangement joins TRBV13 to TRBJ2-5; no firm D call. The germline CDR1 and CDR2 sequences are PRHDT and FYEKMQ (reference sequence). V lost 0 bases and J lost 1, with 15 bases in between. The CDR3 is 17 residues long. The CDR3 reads CASSLGDAVSLQETQYF. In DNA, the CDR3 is TGTGCCAGCAGCTTAGGTGATGCGGTAAGCCTCCAAGAGACCCAGTACTTC.

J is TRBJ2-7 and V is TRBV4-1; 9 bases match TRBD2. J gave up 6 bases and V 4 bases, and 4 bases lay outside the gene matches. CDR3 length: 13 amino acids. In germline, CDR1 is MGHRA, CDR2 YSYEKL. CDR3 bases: TGCGCCAGCAGCCCCGGGACTAGCAGCGAGCAGTACTTC. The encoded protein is CASSPGTSSEQYF.

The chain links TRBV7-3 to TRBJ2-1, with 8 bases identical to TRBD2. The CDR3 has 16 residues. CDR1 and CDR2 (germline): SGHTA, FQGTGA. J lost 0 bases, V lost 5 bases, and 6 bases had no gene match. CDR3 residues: CASSKTSESSYNEQFF. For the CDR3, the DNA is TGTGCCAGCAGCAAGACTAGCGAAAGCTCCTACAATGAGCAGTTCTTC. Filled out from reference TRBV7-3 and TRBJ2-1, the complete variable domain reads GAGVSQTPSNKVTEKGKYVELRCDPISGHTALYWYRQSLGQGPEFLIYFQGTGAADDSGLPNDRFFAVRPEGSVSTLKIQRTERGDSAVYLCASSKTSESSYNEQFFGPGTRLTVL.

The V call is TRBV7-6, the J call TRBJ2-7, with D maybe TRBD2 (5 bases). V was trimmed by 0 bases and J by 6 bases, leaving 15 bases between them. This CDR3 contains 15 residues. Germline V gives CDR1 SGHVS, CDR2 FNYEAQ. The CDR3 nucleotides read TGTGCCAGCAGCTTAGCTGGCGGGCTCGGAGGCGAGCAGTACTTC. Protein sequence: CASSLAGGLGGEQYF.

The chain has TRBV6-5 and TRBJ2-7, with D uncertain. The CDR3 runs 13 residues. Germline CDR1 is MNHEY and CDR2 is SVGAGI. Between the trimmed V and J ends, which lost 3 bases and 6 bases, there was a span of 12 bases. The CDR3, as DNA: TGTGCCAGCAGTTATTCGATAGGAAGCGAGCAGTACTTC. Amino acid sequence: CASSYSIGSEQYF.

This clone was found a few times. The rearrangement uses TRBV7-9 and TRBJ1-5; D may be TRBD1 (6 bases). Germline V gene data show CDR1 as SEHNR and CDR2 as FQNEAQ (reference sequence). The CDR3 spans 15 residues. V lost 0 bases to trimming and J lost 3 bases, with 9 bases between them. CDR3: CASSLADSSNQPQHF. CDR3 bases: TGTGCCAGCAGCTTAGCGGACAGTTCCAATCAGCCCCAGCATTTT. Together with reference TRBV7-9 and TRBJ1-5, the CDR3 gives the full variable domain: DTGVSQNPRHKITKRGQNVTFRCDPISEHNRLYWYRQTLGQGPEFLTYFQNEAQLEKSRLLSDRFSAERPKGSFSTLEIQRTEQGDSAMYLCASSLADSSNQPQHFGDGTRLSIL.

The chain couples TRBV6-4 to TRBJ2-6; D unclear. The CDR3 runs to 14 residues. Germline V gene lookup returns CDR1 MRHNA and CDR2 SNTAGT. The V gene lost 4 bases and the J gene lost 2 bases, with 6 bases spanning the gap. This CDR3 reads CASSAFTGANVLTF. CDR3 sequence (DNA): TGTGCCAGCAGTGCGTTCACTGGGGCCAACGTCCTGACTTTC.

The CDR3 region is CASSYSGGFQETQYF. For the CDR3, the DNA is TGTGCCAGCAGTTACTCGGGCGGGTTTCAAGAGACCCAGTACTTC. The V gene is TRBV6-5, the J gene TRBJ2-5; tentative D call: TRBD2 (5 bases). V was shortened by 0 bases and J by 2 bases, with 10 bases between the two germline ends. This CDR3 is built from 15 residues. Per the germline V gene, CDR1 is MNHEY and CDR2 is SVGAGI.

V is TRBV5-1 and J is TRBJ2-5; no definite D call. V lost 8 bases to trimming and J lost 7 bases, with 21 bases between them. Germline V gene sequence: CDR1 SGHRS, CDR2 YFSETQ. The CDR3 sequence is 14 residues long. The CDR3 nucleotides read TGCGCCAGTTCTCCTTCGGACCGGTCCGGGACCCAGTACTTC. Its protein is CASSPSDRSGTQYF. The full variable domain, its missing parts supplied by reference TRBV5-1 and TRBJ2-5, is KAGVTQTPRYLIKTRGQQVTLSCSPISGHRSVSWYQQTPGQGLQFLFEYFSETQRNKGNFPGRFSGRQFSNSRSEMNVSTLELGDSALYLCASSPSDRSGTQYFGPGTRLLVL.

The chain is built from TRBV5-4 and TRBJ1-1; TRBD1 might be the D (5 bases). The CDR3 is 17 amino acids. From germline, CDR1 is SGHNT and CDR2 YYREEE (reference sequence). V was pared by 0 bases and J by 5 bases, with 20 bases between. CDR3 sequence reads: CASSLGMTVPRGTEAFF. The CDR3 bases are TGTGCCAGCAGCTTGGGGATGACAGTCCCCCGGGGGACTGAAGCTTTCTTT.

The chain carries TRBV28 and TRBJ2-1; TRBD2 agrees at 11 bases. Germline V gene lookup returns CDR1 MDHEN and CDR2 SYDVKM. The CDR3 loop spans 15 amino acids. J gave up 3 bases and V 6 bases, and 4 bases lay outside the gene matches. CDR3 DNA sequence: TGTGCCAGCAGAACCCTAGCGGGAGGCTACAATGAGCAGTTCTTC. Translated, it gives CASRTLAGGYNEQFF.

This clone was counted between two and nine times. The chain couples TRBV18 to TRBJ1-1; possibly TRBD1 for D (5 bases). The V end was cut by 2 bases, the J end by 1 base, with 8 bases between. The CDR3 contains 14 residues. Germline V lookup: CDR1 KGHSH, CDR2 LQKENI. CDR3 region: CASSPGHPNTEAFF. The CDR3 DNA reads TGTGCCAGCTCACCAGGACATCCGAACACTGAAGCTTTCTTT.